This T cell receptor beta chain came from a study of blood T cell repertoires in COVID-19 (dated by TCRdb to 2018 to 2021). For the study in its entirety: Collaborator samples came from the United States, Italy and Spain and covered acute and convalescent phases of COVID-19. Where available, HLA class I and class II types were taken from metadata supplied by the sample provider and were not determined by assay-based typing. The repertoires were released in a freely available public database intended as a resource for research on the immune response to SARS-CoV-2. The dataset comprised deeply sampled blood TCRbeta repertoires from subjects exposed to, actively infected with, or recovered from COVID-19. The material from the prospective study consisted of cDNA or gDNA derived from T cells, B-cell-depleted T cells, or PBMCs. The samples were drawn from the first 160 participants of the ongoing ImmuneRACE study and from more than 1,000 subjects provided by 6 global collaborators. Nearly every sample came with metadata listing a de-identified subject ID, COVID-19 status, age in years and sex. General study outcomes and caveats: Clinical and demographic metadata were provided uncurated, with the amount varying by source and participant.

About this clone: Its antigen has not been determined. Per-base quality was not reported, and no clone a single base away is much larger than it.

The cysteine opens and the phenylalanine closes a CDR3 of 14 amino acids. Only the CDR3 part of the read is kept: 42 bases, read in frame from the first base. Based on the germline V gene (reference sequence), the CDR1 and CDR2 sequences are LNHDA and SQIVND. The trim is 7 bases for V and 6 bases for J, with a gap of 15 bases between the germline ends. Whole blood was collected in K2EDTA tubes by collaborating institutions according to the institutions' own protocols. For TCRbeta analysis, collaborators shipped samples as frozen whole blood, isolated PBMCs, or DNA extracted from either of those sample types. The immunoSEQ Assay, a bias-controlled multiplex PCR, was used to amplify TCRbeta CDR3 regions from genomic DNA. Concerning the study's data processing: The number of nucleated cells in each sample was estimated from the amplification of reference gene primers within the assay. Sequence reads were collapsed and filtered to measure the absolute abundance of every unique TCRbeta CDR3 rearrangement. Productive Simpson clonality was computed per sample as the square root of Simpson's diversity index over productive rearrangements. This immuneACCESS table, as held by TCRdb, lists in-frame sequences with V and J called but not all clones. Of the missing ones, under half trace to an unresolved V gene in checked studies; the others have no known cause. V, J and clone size reflect that table, while D and trimming were determined from the DNA. The sample table contains 150,000 or so clones; only one count was recorded for over 80% of them. The ten largest clones capture 1.6% of the sample.

The TCR sequence derives from a human donor in a cohort sampled during active COVID-19. The chain employs TRBV19 and TRBJ2-2; TRBD1 could be the D gene, as 6 bases match. The sample comprised peripheral blood. The DNA sequence is TGTGCCAGTACAAGGGGGTGGGTACCCGGGGAGCTGTTTTTT. Translated, it gives CASTRGWVPGELFF.